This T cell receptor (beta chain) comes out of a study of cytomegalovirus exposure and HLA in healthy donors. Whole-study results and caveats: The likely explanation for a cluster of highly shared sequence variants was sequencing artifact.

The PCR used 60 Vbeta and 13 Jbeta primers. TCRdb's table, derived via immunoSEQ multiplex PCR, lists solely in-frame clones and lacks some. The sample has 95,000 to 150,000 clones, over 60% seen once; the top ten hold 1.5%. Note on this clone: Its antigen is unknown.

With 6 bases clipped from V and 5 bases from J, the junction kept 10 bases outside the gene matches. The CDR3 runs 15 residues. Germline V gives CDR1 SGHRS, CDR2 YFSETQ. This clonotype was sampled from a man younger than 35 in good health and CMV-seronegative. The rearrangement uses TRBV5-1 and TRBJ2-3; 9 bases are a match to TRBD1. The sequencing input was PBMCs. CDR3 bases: TGCGCCAGCAAAGACAACAGGGGGCGGGGAGATACGCAGTATTTT. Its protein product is CASKDNRGRGDTQYF.